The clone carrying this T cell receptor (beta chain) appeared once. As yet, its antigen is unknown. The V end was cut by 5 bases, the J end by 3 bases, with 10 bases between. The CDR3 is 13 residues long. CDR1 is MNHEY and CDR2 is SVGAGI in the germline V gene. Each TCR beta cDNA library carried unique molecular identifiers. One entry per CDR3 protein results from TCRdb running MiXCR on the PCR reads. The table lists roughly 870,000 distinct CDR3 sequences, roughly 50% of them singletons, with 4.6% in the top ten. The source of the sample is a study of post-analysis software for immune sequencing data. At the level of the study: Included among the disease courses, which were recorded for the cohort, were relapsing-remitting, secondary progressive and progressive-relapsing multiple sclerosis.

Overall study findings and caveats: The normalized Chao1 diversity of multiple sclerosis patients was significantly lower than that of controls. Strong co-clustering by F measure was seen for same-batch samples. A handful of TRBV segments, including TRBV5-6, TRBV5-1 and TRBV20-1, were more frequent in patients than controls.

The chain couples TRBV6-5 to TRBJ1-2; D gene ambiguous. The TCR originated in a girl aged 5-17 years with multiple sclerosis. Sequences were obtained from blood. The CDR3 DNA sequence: TGTGCCAGCAGTCCCCCGGGGTACTATGGCTACACCTTC. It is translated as CASSPPGYYGYTF.